This record looks at one T cell receptor beta chain sequence and its context. TCRdb keeps only in-frame clones here, not all; method: immunoSEQ multiplex PCR. Of around 70,000 clones in the sample, 91% were seen once. These data come from a study of blood T cell repertoires in COVID-19. The specimen was peripheral blood. The TCR sequence derives from a human donor in a cohort sampled during active COVID-19.

The CDR3 region is CASSSDRTSADTQYF. CDR3 nucleotide sequence: TGTGCCAGCAGCTCCGATCGGACTAGCGCCGATACGCAGTATTTT. The rearrangement joins TRBV9 to TRBJ2-3; 9 bases map to TRBD2. V dropped 4 bases and J dropped 6; count of bases not matched to a gene: 9. The CDR3 is 15 residues long. Germline V gene sequence: CDR1 SGDLS, CDR2 YYNGEE.